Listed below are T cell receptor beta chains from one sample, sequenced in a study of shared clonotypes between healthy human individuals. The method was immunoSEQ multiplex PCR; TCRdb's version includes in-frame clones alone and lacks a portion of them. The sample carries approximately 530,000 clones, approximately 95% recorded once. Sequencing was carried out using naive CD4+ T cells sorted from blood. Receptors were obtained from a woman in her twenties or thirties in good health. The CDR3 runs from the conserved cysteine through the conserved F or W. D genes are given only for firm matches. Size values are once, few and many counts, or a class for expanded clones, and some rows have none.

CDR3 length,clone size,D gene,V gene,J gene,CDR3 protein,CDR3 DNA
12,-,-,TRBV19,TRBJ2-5,CASSSVAETQYF,TGTGCCAGTAGTAGCGTTGCTGAGACCCAGTACTTC
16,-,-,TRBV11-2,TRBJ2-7,CASSKTSQLSSYEQYF,TGTGCCAGCAGCAAAACCTCACAACTGAGCTCCTACGAGCAGTACTTC
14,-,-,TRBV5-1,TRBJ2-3,CASSPGTSTDTQYF,TGCGCCAGCAGCCCGGGGACTAGCACAGATACGCAGTATTTT
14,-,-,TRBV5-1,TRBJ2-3,CASSSPSGTDTQYF,TGCGCCAGCAGCTCGCCTAGTGGGACAGATACGCAGTATTTT
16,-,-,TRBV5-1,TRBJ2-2,CASSSLRGANTGELFF,TGCGCCAGCAGCTCCCTTAGGGGAGCGAACACCGGGGAGCTGTTTTTT
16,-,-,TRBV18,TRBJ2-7,CASSPMTGGVSYEQYF,TGTGCCAGCTCACCCATGACTGGCGGGGTCTCCTACGAGCAGTACTTC
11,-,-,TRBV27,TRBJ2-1,CASSQYGEQFF,TGTGCCAGCAGTCAATATGGTGAGCAGTTCTTC
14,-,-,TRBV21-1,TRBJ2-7,CASSKVRGPYEQYF,TGTGCCAGCAGCAAAGTCCGGGGTCCCTACGAGCAGTACTTC
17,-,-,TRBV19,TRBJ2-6,CASTGPDSLSGANVLTF,TGTGCCAGTACCGGCCCCGACAGTCTCTCTGGGGCCAACGTCCTGACTTTC
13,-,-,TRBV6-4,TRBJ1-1,CASSDEVNTEAFF,TGTGCCAGCAGTGATGAGGTGAACACTGAAGCTTTCTTT
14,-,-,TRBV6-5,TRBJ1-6,CASSQSKWGSPLHF,TGTGCCAGCAGTCAATCCAAGTGGGGATCACCCCTCCACTTT
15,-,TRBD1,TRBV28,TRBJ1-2,CASNSLTGVNYGYTF,TGTGCCAGCAATTCTTTGACAGGGGTTAACTATGGCTACACCTTC
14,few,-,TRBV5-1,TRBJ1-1,CASSLGGMNTEAFF,TGCGCCAGCAGCTTGGGCGGGATGAACACTGAAGCTTTCTTT
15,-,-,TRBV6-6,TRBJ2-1,CASSYSRSRDNEQFF,TGTGCCAGCAGTTACTCAAGGTCGCGGGACAATGAGCAGTTCTTC
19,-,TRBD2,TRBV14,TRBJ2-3,CASSRVIAWTSGSTDTQYF,TGTGCCAGCAGCCGGGTGATCGCTTGGACTAGCGGTTCCACAGATACGCAGTATTTT
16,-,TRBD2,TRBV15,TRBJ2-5,CATSRDVVAGLKTQYF,TGTGCCACCAGCAGAGATGTGGTAGCGGGATTAAAGACCCAGTACTTC
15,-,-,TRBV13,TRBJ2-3,CASSLLKLSTDTQYF,TGTGCCAGCAGCTTATTAAAACTTAGCACAGATACGCAGTATTTT
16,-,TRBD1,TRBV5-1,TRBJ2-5,CASSPDEGQRLETQYF,TGCGCCAGCAGCCCTGACGAGGGACAGCGATTAGAGACCCAGTACTTC
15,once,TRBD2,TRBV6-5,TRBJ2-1,CASSILAGAYNEQFF,TGTGCCAGCAGTATTCTAGCGGGGGCCTACAATGAGCAGTTCTTC
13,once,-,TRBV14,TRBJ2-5,CASSPRLQETQYF,TGTGCCAGCAGCCCTCGGCTACAAGAGACCCAGTACTTC
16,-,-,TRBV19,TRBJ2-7,CASSIGSGGLGYEQYF,TGTGCCAGTAGTATCGGATCCGGGGGACTGGGCTACGAGCAGTACTTC
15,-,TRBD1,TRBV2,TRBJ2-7,CASGGAGTGPYEQYF,TGTGCCAGCGGTGGGGCGGGGACAGGGCCCTACGAGCAGTACTTC
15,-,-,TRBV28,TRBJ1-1,CASSNNRVWNTEAFF,TGTGCCAGCAGTAACAACAGGGTCTGGAACACTGAAGCTTTCTTT